The 29 T cell receptor beta chains in this list originate from one sample, sequenced in a study of cytomegalovirus exposure and HLA in healthy donors. Vbeta (60) and Jbeta (13) primers were used in the PCR. Measured with immunoSEQ multiplex PCR; TCRdb has only the in-frame clones, and not every one. The sample consists of about 190,000 clones, about four fifths of them appearing once. The specimen sequenced was PBMCs. These receptors were obtained from a woman between 50 and 59 years old in good health and CMV-seropositive.

This clone was observed once. V gene TRBV7-3 combines with J gene TRBJ2-5; D may be TRBD1 (6 bases). CDR3 length: 14 amino acids. V shed 1 base and J shed 4 bases, with 10 bases lying between them. Germline CDR1 is SGHTA and CDR2 is FQGTGA. The CDR3 spells CASSLSGRGETQYF. CDR3 nucleotides: TGTGCCAGCAGCTTAAGCGGCAGGGGAGAGACCCAGTACTTC.

The J gene is TRBJ2-1, the V gene TRBV7-9; 16 nucleotides match TRBD2. The junction had 7 bases not matched to a gene; V was cut back by 5 bases and J by 9 bases. The CDR3 extends over 16 amino acids. Germline V lookup: CDR1 SEHNR, CDR2 FQNEAQ (reference sequence). DNA for the CDR3: TGTGCCAGCAGCCCGGGACTAGCGGGGGGGCATGTTGAGCAGTTCTTC. Translated: CASSPGLAGGHVEQFF.

The rearrangement uses TRBV5-6 and TRBJ1-3, with D possibly matching TRBD1 (5 bases). The CDR3 is made up of 16 amino acids. Trimming cost V 0 bases and J 4 bases, with 14 bases left between them. Germline CDR1 and CDR2: SGHDT and YYEEEE. CDR3 amino acids: CASSLGPGGFGNTIYF. DNA of the CDR3: TGTGCCAGCAGCTTGGGGCCCGGGGGTTTCGGAAACACCATATATTTT.

This clone has a handful of counts. Different DNA sequences within this sample yield the same CDR3. CDR3 residues: CASSPRGGNTEAFF. The CDR3 nucleotides read TGTGCCAGCAGCCCCCGGGGGGGGAACACTGAAGCTTTCTTT. V and J are TRBV5-4 and TRBJ1-1; D is perhaps TRBD1 (5 bases). V was pared by 4 bases and J by 1 base, with 11 bases between. Germline loops: CDR1 SGHNT, CDR2 YYREEE (reference sequence). This CDR3 spans 14 amino acids.

CDR3 region: CASREGGSNIQYF. DNA for the CDR3: TGTGCCAGCCGGGAGGGGGGCAGCAACATTCAGTACTTC. The chain joins TRBV6-5 to TRBJ2-4, with 8 bases that match TRBD2. Trimming at V came to 8 bases and at J to 7 bases, leaving 7 bases not matched to a gene. The CDR3 covers 13 residues. Germline assignment: CDR1 MNHEY and CDR2 SVGAGI.

The chain employs TRBV10-1 and TRBJ2-1; 10 bases align to TRBD2. V dropped 2 bases and J dropped 3; count of bases not matched to a gene: 7. CDR1 WNHNN and CDR2 SYGVQD come from the germline V gene (reference sequence). There are 17 residues in the CDR3. In nucleotides, the CDR3 is TGCGCCAGCAGTGAGAGGGTAGCGGGGGGCCTCTACAATGAGCAGTTCTTC. It translates to CASSERVAGGLYNEQFF.

The genes are TRBV11-2 and TRBJ2-1; 8 nucleotides agree with TRBD2. Trimming cost V 8 bases and J 9 bases; bases outside gene matches: 12. Per the germline V gene, CDR1 is SGHAT and CDR2 is FQNNGV. The CDR3 length is 14 residues. CDR3 residues: CASAWGGTRGEQFF. The CDR3 nucleotides read TGTGCCAGCGCCTGGGGGGGGACTAGGGGTGAGCAGTTCTTC.

A few counts support this clone. The genes are TRBV7-9 and TRBJ1-6, with 8 bases lining up with TRBD1. This CDR3 region has 16 residues. Germline V gives CDR1 SEHNR, CDR2 FQNEAQ (reference sequence). The junction had 9 bases not matched to a gene; V was cut back by 5 bases and J by 6 bases. The CDR3 loop reads CASSESWTGTNSPLHF. The DNA of the CDR3 is TGTGCCAGCAGCGAAAGTTGGACAGGGACTAATTCACCCCTCCACTTT. The complete variable domain, with remaining parts taken from reference TRBV7-9 and TRBJ1-6, reads DTGVSQNPRHKITKRGQNVTFRCDPISEHNRLYWYRQTLGQGPEFLTYFQNEAQLEKSRLLSDRFSAERPKGSFSTLEIQRTEQGDSAMYLCASSESWTGTNSPLHFGNGTRLTVT.

This chain connects TRBV5-4 to TRBJ1-3, with 9 bases aligning to TRBD1. CDR3 length: 16 residues. J was trimmed by 0 bases and V by 1 base; bases with no gene match: 2. CDR1 and CDR2 from the germline V gene are SGHNT and YYREEE (reference sequence). The CDR3 protein is CASSLPGQGSGNTIYF. DNA for the CDR3: TGTGCCAGCAGCTTGCCGGGACAGGGCTCTGGAAACACCATATATTTT.

The genes are TRBV2 and TRBJ1-6, with a tentative D call TRBD1 (5 bases). Germline V gives CDR1 SNHLY, CDR2 FYNNEI. Trimming removed 8 bases at V and 10 bases at J, with 12 bases between. There are 12 residues in the CDR3. CDR3 region: CASLIQGSPLHF. CDR3 DNA sequence: TGTGCCAGCCTGATCCAGGGCTCACCCCTCCACTTT. Looking up the rest from reference TRBV2 and TRBJ1-6 gives the full variable domain: EPEVTQTPSHQVTQMGQEVILRCVPISNHLYFYWYRQILGQKVEFLVSFYNNEISEKSEIFDDQFSVERPDGSNFTLKIRSTKLEDSAMYFCASLIQGSPLHFGNGTRLTVT.

The chain's CDR3 is CASSLRDRYYNEQFF. CDR3 DNA: TGTGCCAGCTCACTCCGGGACAGGTACTACAATGAGCAGTTCTTC. The chain combines TRBV18 with TRBJ2-1; TRBD1 aligns across 8 bases. Germline CDR1 KGHSH, CDR2 LQKENI. J gave up 3 bases and V 4 bases, and 5 bases lay outside the gene matches. The CDR3 consists of 15 residues.

The chain uses TRBV5-1 and TRBJ1-2; the D is unclear. The germline gives CDR1 SGHRS, CDR2 YFSETQ. This CDR3 has 13 residues. V was pared by 0 bases and J by 2 bases, with 5 bases between. CDR3 nucleotide sequence: TGCGCCAGCAGCTTGGCTCGGAACTATGGCTACACCTTC. This translates into CASSLARNYGYTF.

The gene calls are TRBV5-1 and TRBJ1-4; tentatively, D is TRBD1 (6 bases). The V gene lost 5 bases and the J gene lost 6 bases, with 14 bases spanning the gap. There are 14 residues in the CDR3. The germline gives CDR1 SGHRS, CDR2 YFSETQ. CDR3 in amino acids: CASRPSGGDEKLFF. The CDR3 region has the DNA TGCGCCAGCAGACCCTCGGGGGGCGATGAAAAACTGTTTTTT.

This clone was seen once. The rearrangement uses TRBV28 and TRBJ1-1; D may be TRBD1 (5 bases). With 5 bases removed from V and 1 base from J, the gap between germline ends came to 14 bases. This CDR3 has 15 amino acids. Germline V gene data show CDR1 as MDHEN and CDR2 as SYDVKM. CDR3 nucleotides: TGTGCCAGCAGTCCGGGCGGGACGGAGAACACTGAAGCTTTCTTT. This gives the protein CASSPGGTENTEAFF.

The J gene is TRBJ2-2, the V gene TRBV6-5, with TRBD1 matching over 7 bases. The CDR3 contains 15 residues. Germline V gene data show CDR1 as MNHEY and CDR2 as SVGAGI. The V and J ends lost 5 bases and 4 bases, in that order; junction bases with no gene match: 7. CDR3 region: CASSRPGGSTGELFF. Written as DNA, the CDR3 is TGTGCCAGCAGTAGACCAGGGGGAAGCACCGGGGAGCTGTTTTTT.

The chain is built from TRBV6-5 and TRBJ2-1; 7 positions match TRBD2. Germline trimming cut 1 base from V and 5 bases from J; bases unmatched to any gene: 5. CDR3 length: 15 amino acids. Germline CDR1 and CDR2: MNHEY and SVGAGI. The CDR3 DNA sequence: TGTGCCAGCAGTTACTTCGGACTAGGAGACAATGAGCAGTTCTTC. As protein: CASSYFGLGDNEQFF.

Concerning this clone: Relative to the germline gene, one junction end is altered; a read error may explain this. The V and J genes are TRBV5-4 and TRBJ1-5; D is unclear. There are 13 residues in the CDR3. Per the germline V gene, CDR1 is SGHNT and CDR2 is YYREEE (reference sequence). The CDR3 here is CASSLFPNRPQHF. As DNA, the CDR3 is TGTGCCAGCAGCTTGTTCCCTAATCGGCCCCAGCATTTT.

J is TRBJ1-5 and V is TRBV28; D is undetermined. This CDR3 contains 15 residues. V lost 4 bases and J 2 bases, leaving 12 bases between the germline ends. Germline values: CDR1 MDHEN, CDR2 SYDVKM. DNA for the CDR3: TGTGCCAGCAGTTATGGGAGTAGCGGCAATCAGCCCCAGCATTTT. Translated: CASSYGSSGNQPQHF.

The chain combines TRBV18 with TRBJ2-5; 7 positions agree with TRBD1. The V segment lost 4 bases and the J segment 5 bases; nucleotides outside the gene matches: 16. CDR3 length: 17 residues. Per germline, CDR1 KGHSH and CDR2 LQKENI. Here the CDR3 reads CASSQSRQGTSGETQYF. The DNA of the CDR3 is TGTGCCAGCTCACAATCCCGACAGGGTACCTCCGGGGAGACCCAGTACTTC.

CDR3 nucleotide sequence: TGTGCCAGCTCCGGCCTGAGGGGGACCTTAAACTATGGCTACACCTTC. This translates into CASSGLRGTLNYGYTF. J is TRBJ1-2 and V is TRBV18, with D perhaps TRBD1 (6 bases). CDR1 and CDR2 (germline): KGHSH, LQKENI. V was clipped by 6 bases and J by 2 bases, with 19 bases between them. This CDR3 is built from 16 residues.

In DNA, the CDR3 is TGTGCCTGGGAAGGGACAGGGGCAAATTCACCCCTCCACTTT. Protein product: CAWEGTGANSPLHF. The chain joins TRBV30 to TRBJ1-6; the match to TRBD1 covers 10 bases. The CDR3 covers 14 residues. Germline trimming cut 5 bases from V and 7 bases from J; bases unmatched to any gene: 5. Germline CDR1 is GTSNPN and CDR2 is SVGIG (reference sequence).

The J gene is TRBJ2-3, the V gene TRBV2, with D tentatively TRBD1 (6 bases). Germline CDR1 SNHLY, CDR2 FYNNEI. The V and J ends lost 6 bases and 2 bases respectively, with 12 bases between them. This CDR3 comprises 14 residues. The CDR3 region is CASSQGTITDTQYF. The DNA of the CDR3 is TGTGCCAGCAGCCAGGGGACCATCACAGATACGCAGTATTTT.

The V and J genes are TRBV16 and TRBJ2-7, with TRBD1 matching over 9 bases. Losses at the gene ends were 4 bases for V and 3 bases for J; bases not matched to a gene: 16. Germline CDR1 and CDR2: KGHSY and FQNENV. The CDR3 contains 18 residues. CDR3 protein: CASSLTDRGSSEVYEQYF. The CDR3 bases are TGTGCCAGCAGCCTAACGGACAGGGGATCCTCCGAGGTCTACGAGCAGTACTTC.

About this clone: A junction end diverges from the germline sequence, so it may reflect a read error. The sample carries other DNA sequences with the same CDR3. The V call is TRBV7-8, the J call TRBJ2-3; tentative D call: TRBD2 (6 bases). Germline loops: CDR1 SGHVS, CDR2 FQNEAQ. The CDR3 length is 16 residues. The CDR3 sequence is CATRKGTSFSTDTQYF. The CDR3 DNA sequence: TGCGCCACCAGGAAAGGGACTTCCTTCTCCACAGATACGCAGTATTTT. The entire variable domain, with the rest obtained from reference TRBV7-8 and TRBJ2-3, is as follows: GAGVSQSPRYKVAKRGQDVALRCDPISGHVSLFWYQQALGQGPEFLTYFQNEAQLDKSGLPSDRFFAERPEGSVSTLKIQRTQQEDSAVYLCATRKGTSFSTDTQYFGPGTRLTVL.

The chain employs TRBV9 and TRBJ1-6; tentative D call: TRBD1 (6 bases). With 6 bases removed from V and 7 bases from J, the gap between germline ends came to 14 bases. The CDR3 consists of 14 residues. From germline, CDR1 is SGDLS and CDR2 YYNGEE. In DNA, the CDR3 is TGTGCCAGCACCGTGGGGGCAGCCAATTCACCCCTCCACTTT. It encodes CASTVGAANSPLHF.

This clone was observed a single time. This chain joins TRBV5-1 and TRBJ2-2; maybe TRBD2 (6 bases). CDR1 is SGHRS, CDR2 YFSETQ, per germline. Trimming took off 1 base at V and 1 base at J, with 11 bases between the two ends. The CDR3 is made up of 16 amino acids. The CDR3 DNA is TGCGCCAGCAGCTTGTTTAGCGGAATGAACACCGGGGAGCTGTTTTTT. This sequence encodes CASSLFSGMNTGELFF.

The gene calls are TRBV7-6 and TRBJ1-6, with D possibly being TRBD1 (6 bases). The CDR3 consists of 14 residues. Between the trimmed V and J ends, which lost 5 bases and 7 bases, there was a span of 12 bases. Germline loops: CDR1 SGHVS, CDR2 FNYEAQ. For the CDR3, the DNA is TGTGCCAGCAGCCCTGGACAGCGAAATTCACCCCTCCACTTT. Residues: CASSPGQRNSPLHF. Using reference TRBV7-6 and TRBJ1-6 for the parts outside the CDR3, the full variable domain is GAGVSQSPRYKVTKRGQDVALRCDPISGHVSLYWYRQALGQGPEFLTYFNYEAQQDKSGLPNDRFSAERPEGSISTLTIQRTEQRDSAMYRCASSPGQRNSPLHFGNGTRLTVT.

The chain combines TRBV4-2 with TRBJ2-1; 14 bases line up with TRBD2. The CDR3 runs to 16 residues. After removal of 0 bases from V and 9 bases from J, the junction contained 4 bases not matched to a gene. The germline V gene encodes CDR1 LGHNA and CDR2 YNFKEQ. DNA of the CDR3: TGTGCCAGCAGCCAAGATGGGACTAGCGGGGGTCGTGAGCAGTTCTTC. Its protein product is CASSQDGTSGGREQFF.

V usage is TRBV5-6 and J usage is TRBJ2-7; 10 positions match TRBD1. The CDR3 has 15 amino acids. CDR1 SGHDT and CDR2 YYEEEE come from the germline V gene. After removal of 1 base from V and 6 bases from J, the junction contained 7 bases not matched to a gene. CDR3 residues: CASSLRGQGFVEQYF. CDR3 nucleotide sequence: TGTGCCAGCAGCTTGCGGGGACAGGGGTTCGTCGAGCAGTACTTC.